This TCR beta chain emerged from a study of blood T cell repertoires in COVID-19. On the study more broadly: The samples span acute and convalescent COVID-19 from the United States, Italy and Spain. PBMCs, B-cell-depleted T cells, or T cells were the source of the cDNA or gDNA that made up the material.

While infection was still active, Seattle patients were enrolled and then followed longitudinally. Assay: immunoSEQ multiplex PCR; the TCRdb copy retains only in-frame clones and omits some. Altogether 130,000 or so clones are present, 84% being singletons, with the ten largest covering approximately 8.9%. V dropped 5 bases and J dropped 6 bases, with 13 bases sitting between them. The CDR3 covers 13 residues. The V gene's germline CDR1 is SGHKS and CDR2 YYEKEE (reference sequence). The chain has TRBV5-5 and TRBJ2-3; D may be TRBD1 (6 bases). The receptor comes from a man under 40 with COVID-19, enrolled during active disease. Input material: peripheral blood. The CDR3 protein is CASSTPGADTQYF. CDR3 in DNA: TGTGCCAGCAGTACCCCAGGGGCGGATACGCAGTATTTT.